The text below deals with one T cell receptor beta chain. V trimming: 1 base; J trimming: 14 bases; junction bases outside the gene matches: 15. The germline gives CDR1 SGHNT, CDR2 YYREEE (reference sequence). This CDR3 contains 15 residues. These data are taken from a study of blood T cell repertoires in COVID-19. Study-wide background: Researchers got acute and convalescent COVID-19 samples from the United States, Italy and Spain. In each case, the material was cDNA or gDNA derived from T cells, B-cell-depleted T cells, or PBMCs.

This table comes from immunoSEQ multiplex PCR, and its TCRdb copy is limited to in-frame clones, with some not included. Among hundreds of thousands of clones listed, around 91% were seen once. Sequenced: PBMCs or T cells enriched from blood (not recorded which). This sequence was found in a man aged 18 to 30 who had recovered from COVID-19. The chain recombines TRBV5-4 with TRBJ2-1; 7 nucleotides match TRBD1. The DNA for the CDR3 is TGTGCCAGCAGCTTGCAGGGGACAGTTTCGTTGATGGAGTTCTTC. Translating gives CASSLQGTVSLMEFF.